These 26 T cell receptor beta chains share one sample of origin, sequenced in a study of cytomegalovirus exposure and HLA in healthy donors. Data came from immunoSEQ multiplex PCR; TCRdb stores just in-frame clones and leaves some out. The sample consists of 100,000 to 120,000 clones, roughly 89% of them appearing once. The sequencing input was PBMCs. The receptors here all came from a woman under 30 in good health and CMV-seronegative.

The chain carries TRBV7-9 and TRBJ2-7; TRBD2 agrees at 7 bases. The germline CDR1 and CDR2 sequences are SEHNR and FQNEAQ (reference sequence). J gave up 0 bases and V 5 bases, and 7 bases lay outside the gene matches. This CDR3 region has 15 residues. The CDR3 region is CASSATGTISYEQYF. In DNA, the CDR3 is TGTGCCAGCAGCGCAACCGGGACTATCTCCTACGAGCAGTACTTC.

The rearrangement uses TRBV5-6 and TRBJ1-4, with TRBD1 matching over 7 bases. Germline CDR1 SGHDT, CDR2 YYEEEE. With V trimmed by 0 bases and J by 8 bases, 4 bases remained unmatched. This CDR3 spans 14 amino acids. The CDR3 bases are TGTGCCAGCAGCTTGGAAGGGGGCGTAGAAAAACTGTTTTTT. Amino acids: CASSLEGGVEKLFF. Supplemented by reference TRBV5-6 and TRBJ1-4, the full variable domain reads DAGVTQSPTHLIKTRGQQVTLRCSPKSGHDTVSWYQQALGQGPQFIFQYYEEEERQRGNFPDRFSGHQFPNYSSELNVNALLLGDSALYLCASSLEGGVEKLFFGSGTQLSVL.

This sequence joins TRBV5-5 and TRBJ1-5; a possible D gene is TRBD1 (5 bases). Trimming removed 0 bases from V and 15 bases from J, with 16 bases in between. This CDR3 is 13 amino acids long. Germline assignment: CDR1 SGHKS and CDR2 YYEKEE (reference sequence). The CDR3 region has the DNA TGTGCCAGCAGCTTGGTGGCTCTTTCTAGGGGGCATTTT. Its protein product is CASSLVALSRGHF.

The chain has TRBV28 and TRBJ1-2; TRBD1 matches at 8 bases. This CDR3 comprises 16 residues. V lost 6 bases, J lost 0 bases, and 9 bases stayed unmatched. Germline V gene sequence: CDR1 MDHEN, CDR2 SYDVKM. The CDR3 loop is CASSILTGGANYGYTF. In nucleotides, the CDR3 is TGTGCCAGCAGCATTCTTACAGGGGGAGCTAACTATGGCTACACCTTC.

V gene TRBV28 combines with J gene TRBJ1-5; TRBD1 might be the D (5 bases). The CDR3 loop spans 15 amino acids. The germline V gene encodes CDR1 MDHEN and CDR2 SYDVKM. Trimming left V 5 bases short and J 0 bases short, with 11 bases between. The CDR3 sequence is CASSATAYSNQPQHF. CDR3 DNA sequence: TGTGCCAGCAGTGCGACAGCGTATAGCAATCAGCCCCAGCATTTT.

The CDR3 region has the DNA TGTGCCAGCAGCCAAGTCGGAGGGCCCACCTTCTACGAGCAGTACTTC. As protein: CASSQVGGPTFYEQYF. J is TRBJ2-7 and V is TRBV4-2; tentatively, D is TRBD2 (6 bases). The CDR3 totals 16 residues. Germline V gene lookup returns CDR1 LGHNA and CDR2 YNFKEQ. The V and J ends lost 1 base and 3 bases respectively, with 16 bases between them.

The V and J genes are TRBV28 and TRBJ2-7, with TRBD2 identical over 10 bases. J gave up 5 bases and V 5 bases, and 6 bases lay outside the gene matches. Germline lookup yields CDR1 MDHEN and CDR2 SYDVKM. The CDR3 covers 14 residues. This chain's CDR3 is CASSPAGGPNEQYF. CDR3 nucleotide sequence: TGTGCCAGCAGTCCAGCGGGAGGGCCCAACGAGCAGTACTTC.

This clone has more than one count but fewer than ten. J is TRBJ2-2 and V is TRBV27; 15 nucleotides agree with TRBD2. The junction had 9 bases not matched to a gene; V was cut back by 5 bases and J by 5 bases. The CDR3 consists of 18 residues. The germline CDR1 and CDR2 sequences are MNHEY and SMNVEV (reference sequence). The CDR3 nucleotides are TGTGCCAGCAGTCTGGGGACTAGCGGGAGGACGAGAACCGGGGAGCTGTTTTTT. It encodes CASSLGTSGRTRTGELFF.

The gene calls are TRBV10-1 and TRBJ2-7, with TRBD2 identical over 7 bases. The junction had 6 bases not matched to a gene; V was cut back by 5 bases and J by 5 bases. This CDR3 has 13 amino acids. The germline V gene encodes CDR1 WNHNN and CDR2 SYGVQD (reference sequence). For the CDR3, the DNA is TGCGCCAGCAGTCGACCTAGCGGACACGAGCAGTACTTC. Its protein is CASSRPSGHEQYF.

The gene calls are TRBV19 and TRBJ2-3, with TRBD1 as a possible D gene (5 bases). CDR1 LNHDA and CDR2 SQIVND come from the germline V gene (reference sequence). The CDR3 runs 13 residues. V lost 7 bases and J lost 3, with 11 bases in between. The CDR3 DNA is TGTGCCAGTAAGCTACGACAGACAGATACGCAGTATTTT. Amino acids: CASKLRQTDTQYF.

This clone has just one count. The gene calls are TRBV2 and TRBJ2-2; 10 positions match TRBD2. Germline CDR1 SNHLY, CDR2 FYNNEI. The CDR3 is made up of 18 amino acids. V lost 7 bases to trimming and J lost 5 bases; unmatched junction nucleotides: 16. CDR3 sequence: CASIEREGLGLWTGELFF. The CDR3 nucleotides read TGTGCCAGCATAGAGCGGGAGGGCCTAGGTCTGTGGACCGGGGAGCTGTTTTTT.

This chain connects TRBV6-1 to TRBJ2-1; 12 bases match TRBD1. The germline V gene encodes CDR1 MNHNS and CDR2 SASEGT. This CDR3 contains 16 residues. V lost 0 bases and J lost 9; bases outside the gene matches: 6. In DNA, the CDR3 is TGTGCCAGCAGTGAAGCGGCGGGGACAGGGGGCGGTGAGCAGTTCTTC. Encoded protein: CASSEAAGTGGGEQFF.

The chain is built from TRBV29-1 and TRBJ1-5, with D hard to call. Between the trimmed V and J ends, which lost 4 bases and 1 base, there was a span of 8 bases. The CDR3 runs 13 residues. The germline CDR1 and CDR2 sequences are SQVTM and ANQGSEA. CDR3 nucleotides: TGCAGCGTTGCCAGTGCCAGCAATCAGCCCCAGCATTTT. Its protein product is CSVASASNQPQHF. The full variable domain, in which reference TRBV29-1 and TRBJ1-5 provide the parts outside the CDR3, is SAVISQKPSRDICQRGTSLTIQCQVDSQVTMMFWYRQQPGQSLTLIATANQGSEATYESGFVIDKFPISRPNLTFSTLTVSNMSPEDSSIYLCSVASASNQPQHFGDGTRLSIL.

The CDR3 reads CASGVRQGGETGELFF. CDR3 coding DNA: TGTGCTAGTGGTGTCCGACAGGGTGGGGAAACCGGGGAGCTGTTTTTT. The chain carries TRBV12-5 and TRBJ2-2; 7 bases agree with TRBD1. In germline, CDR1 is LGHNT, CDR2 FRNRAP. V lost 5 bases to trimming and J lost 5 bases; unmatched junction nucleotides: 11. CDR3 size: 16 residues.

The CDR3 protein is CASSLTGTKGPQHF. The CDR3 region has the DNA TGTGCCAGCAGTTTAACCGGGACAAAAGGGCCCCAGCATTTT. The chain is built from TRBV28 and TRBJ1-5, with D possibly matching TRBD1 (6 bases). V was clipped by 2 bases and J by 9 bases, with 14 bases between them. The CDR3 runs 14 residues. Germline V gene lookup returns CDR1 MDHEN and CDR2 SYDVKM. The variable domain in full, with the rest retrieved from reference TRBV28 and TRBJ1-5, is DVKVTQSSRYLVKRTGEKVFLECVQDMDHENMFWYRQDPGLGLRLIYFSYDVKMKEKGDIPEGYSVSREKKERFSLILESASTNQTSMYLCASSLTGTKGPQHFGDGTRLSIL.

This chain uses TRBV19 with TRBJ1-5, with D tentatively TRBD1 (6 bases). Trimming cost V 8 bases and J 1 base, with 15 bases left between them. This CDR3 is 15 amino acids long. Germline CDR1 and CDR2: LNHDA and SQIVND (reference sequence). The CDR3 loop reads CASVQGSQSNQPQHF. The CDR3 DNA reads as TGTGCCAGTGTACAGGGATCCCAAAGCAATCAGCCCCAGCATTTT.

The rearrangement uses TRBV11-2 and TRBJ1-2, with unresolved D. CDR3 length equals 13 residues. Germline loops: CDR1 SGHAT, CDR2 FQNNGV. Trimming shortened V by 5 bases and J by 6 bases, and 13 bases separated the two germline ends. CDR3 DNA: TGTGCCAGCAGCCCTTGGCTGGAGGATGGCTACACCTTC. Translated: CASSPWLEDGYTF.

The V call is TRBV7-9, the J call TRBJ1-1, with D possibly TRBD1 on 5 matching bases. Germline loops: CDR1 SEHNR, CDR2 FQNEAQ (reference sequence). V lost 2 bases to trimming and J lost 6 bases, with 13 bases between them. The CDR3 length is 14 residues. The DNA for the CDR3 is TGTGCCAGCAGCTTAATGGATGGAGGGGCTGAAGCTTTCTTT. This gives the protein CASSLMDGGAEAFF.

This clone has more than one count but fewer than ten. This rearrangement joins TRBV10-1 to TRBJ1-2; D may be TRBD1 (6 bases). V lost 3 bases and J lost 3, with 8 bases in between. The germline CDR1 and CDR2 sequences are WNHNN and SYGVQD (reference sequence). The CDR3 has 13 residues. DNA of the CDR3: TGCGCCAGCAGTGAAACAGGGTACTATGGCTACACCTTC. Translating gives CASSETGYYGYTF.

The gene calls are TRBV4-3 and TRBJ2-1; 11 nucleotides agree with TRBD2. The trim removed 5 bases at V and 0 bases at J, leaving 9 bases unmatched. Germline V CDR1 and CDR2: LGHNA, YSLEER. This CDR3 comprises 18 residues. The CDR3 protein is CASSGNLLAGASYNEQFF. The CDR3 nucleotides read TGCGCCAGCAGCGGTAATTTACTAGCGGGAGCCTCCTACAATGAGCAGTTCTTC.

This clone was observed a handful of times. The V and J genes are TRBV4-1 and TRBJ2-7, with a tentative D call TRBD1 (6 bases). Germline CDR1 and CDR2: MGHRA and YSYEKL. This CDR3 is 13 amino acids long. The germline V and J ends were trimmed by 5 bases and 4 bases, with 12 bases remaining between them. CDR3 amino acids: CASSKQQGYEQYF. The CDR3 DNA reads TGCGCCAGCAGCAAACAACAGGGATACGAGCAGTACTTC.

The V and J genes are TRBV7-3 and TRBJ2-1; 8 bases are shared with TRBD1. The CDR3 runs 15 residues. The germline V gene encodes CDR1 SGHTA and CDR2 FQGTGA. V shed 5 bases and J 0 bases; nucleotides not matched to a gene: 3. This CDR3 is CASSQDRGSYNEQFF. Here the CDR3 DNA reads TGTGCCAGCAGCCAAGACAGGGGCTCCTACAATGAGCAGTTCTTC. The full variable domain, with the rest looked up from reference TRBV7-3 and TRBJ2-1, is GAGVSQTPSNKVTEKGKYVELRCDPISGHTALYWYRQSLGQGPEFLIYFQGTGAADDSGLPNDRFFAVRPEGSVSTLKIQRTERGDSAVYLCASSQDRGSYNEQFFGPGTRLTVL.

The gene calls are TRBV28 and TRBJ1-1, with a possible D match to TRBD1 (5 bases). Trimming took off 3 bases at V and 2 bases at J, with 7 bases between the two ends. This CDR3 is 13 amino acids long. In germline, CDR1 is MDHEN, CDR2 SYDVKM. This CDR3 is CASSLDINTEAFF. For the CDR3, the DNA is TGTGCCAGCAGTTTGGACATCAACACTGAAGCTTTCTTT. Together with reference TRBV28 and TRBJ1-1, the CDR3 gives the full variable domain: DVKVTQSSRYLVKRTGEKVFLECVQDMDHENMFWYRQDPGLGLRLIYFSYDVKMKEKGDIPEGYSVSREKKERFSLILESASTNQTSMYLCASSLDINTEAFFGQGTRLTVV.

This chain links TRBV12-5 with TRBJ1-5; D is perhaps TRBD1 (5 bases). This CDR3 has 20 residues. Germline CDR1 LGHNT, CDR2 FRNRAP. Trimming removed 5 bases from V and 0 bases from J, with 26 bases in between. The CDR3: CASGGPRQRAMNYSNQPQHF. The CDR3 nucleotides read TGTGCTAGTGGTGGGCCCAGACAGCGAGCAATGAATTATAGCAATCAGCCCCAGCATTTT.

This rearrangement joins TRBV4-2 to TRBJ2-7; 7 bases are a match to TRBD1. Germline trimming cut 2 bases from V and 5 bases from J; bases unmatched to any gene: 12. The CDR3 has 16 amino acids. From germline, CDR1 is LGHNA and CDR2 YNFKEQ. The CDR3 loop is CASSQLGTALGNEQYF. In nucleotides, the CDR3 is TGTGCCAGCAGCCAATTAGGGACAGCTCTGGGGAACGAGCAGTACTTC.

This chain links TRBV7-9 with TRBJ1-1, with no clear D. The CDR3 is 14 amino acids. Trimming removed 2 bases at V and 2 bases at J, with 9 bases between. Germline V gene lookup returns CDR1 SEHNR and CDR2 FQNEAQ (reference sequence). CDR3 loop: CASSLTGFNTEAFF. The CDR3 coding sequence is TGTGCCAGCAGCTTAACGGGGTTCAACACTGAAGCTTTCTTT. The full variable domain, rest sourced from reference TRBV7-9 and TRBJ1-1, is DTGVSQNPRHKITKRGQNVTFRCDPISEHNRLYWYRQTLGQGPEFLTYFQNEAQLEKSRLLSDRFSAERPKGSFSTLEIQRTEQGDSAMYLCASSLTGFNTEAFFGQGTRLTVV.